These T cell receptor beta chains were read from a single sample in a study of monozygotic twins with inflammatory bowel disease. Using the 5' RACE reads, TCRdb records one entry per CDR3 protein without DNA. The ten most abundant clones cover just over 2.5% of a sample with fewer than 450,000 distinct CDR3 sequences. Sequenced material: blood. These receptors were collected from a human donor with ulcerative colitis or Crohn's disease, or a healthy co-twin of an affected twin (not recorded which). Each CDR3 is given with its conserved first and last residue. Each record gives: V gene, J gene, CDR3 protein.

TRBV7-9	TRBJ2-7	CASSFYRDGPYEQYF
TRBV25-1	TRBJ2-5	CASTPPTGPQETQYF
TRBV29-1	TRBJ2-3	CSVGRQGETPDTQYF
TRBV24-1	TRBJ2-7	CATSETGSAYEQYF
TRBV5-6	TRBJ1-1	CASSLAPGIEAFF
TRBV7-7	TRBJ2-7	CASSLGTGVSEQYF
TRBV7-9	TRBJ1-2	CASSQRWEFYTF
TRBV7-3	TRBJ2-7	CASSSSSDEQYF
TRBV5-1	TRBJ1-1	CASSPIAGAGTEAFF
TRBV5-1	TRBJ2-1	CASSLSGSSSYNEQFF
TRBV7-3	TRBJ2-7	CASSLYHLDEQYF
TRBV12-3/TRBV12-4	TRBJ2-2	CASSLKGSHTDTGELFF
TRBV4-1	TRBJ2-7	CASSQDPGQLYEQYF
TRBV7-3	TRBJ1-1	CASRWDPRVGTEAFF
TRBV4-2	TRBJ2-3	CASSQSSLADLADTQYF
TRBV14	TRBJ2-7	CASSHRGVYEQYF
TRBV10-2	TRBJ2-7	CASSSSGGGRYEQYF
TRBV11-3	TRBJ2-3	CASSLDSIDTQYF
TRBV7-9	TRBJ1-4	CASSLGKATNEKLFF
TRBV30	TRBJ2-7	CAWSVDYEQYF
TRBV6-5	TRBJ2-7	CASSHGGAEYF
TRBV4-1	TRBJ1-5	CASSQVADSNQPQHF
TRBV12-3/TRBV12-4	TRBJ2-1	CASSFPGVRGHNEQFF
TRBV4-1	TRBJ1-5	CASSQGSGTENQPQHF
TRBV5-1	TRBJ1-3	CASSLEGLISGNTIYF
TRBV4-1	TRBJ1-1	CASSHPDRLNTEAFF
TRBV5-1	TRBJ2-7	CASSSHRVSSYEQYF
TRBV5-1	TRBJ2-7	CASSLEQGYYEQYF